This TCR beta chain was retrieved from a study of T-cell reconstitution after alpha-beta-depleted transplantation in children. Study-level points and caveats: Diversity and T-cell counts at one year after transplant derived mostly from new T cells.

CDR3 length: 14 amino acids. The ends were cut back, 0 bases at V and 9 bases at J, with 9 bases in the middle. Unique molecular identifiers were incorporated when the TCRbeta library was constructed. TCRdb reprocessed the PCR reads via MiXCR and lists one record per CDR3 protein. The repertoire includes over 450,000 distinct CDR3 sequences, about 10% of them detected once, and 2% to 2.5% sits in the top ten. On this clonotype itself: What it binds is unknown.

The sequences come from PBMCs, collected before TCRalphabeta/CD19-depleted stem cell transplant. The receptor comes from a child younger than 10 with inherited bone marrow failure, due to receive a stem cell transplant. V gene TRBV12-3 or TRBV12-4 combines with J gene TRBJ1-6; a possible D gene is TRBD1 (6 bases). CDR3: CASSLAGARSPLHF. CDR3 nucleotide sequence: TGTGCCAGCAGTTTAGCGGGGGCTCGTTCACCCCTCCACTTT.